This T cell receptor (beta chain) is drawn from a study of shared clonotypes between healthy human individuals. Study-wide results and limits: With several donors compared, around 5% of naive CD4 clonotypes were shared.

Only Caucasian adults living in Nashville, Tennessee made up the donor group. Deep-level settings were used for running the assay. Per sorted-subset replicate PCR, input was around 220 ng DNA, representing around 29,000 T cell genomes. Profiling relied on immunoSEQ multiplex PCR, and the TCRdb table lists in-frame clones only, not all of them. The sample records roughly 400,000 clones, 96% being singletons. CDR3 length equals 13 residues. V lost 4 bases and J lost 1, with 8 bases in between. Germline-derived CDR1 and CDR2 are SGHRS and YFSETQ. With regard to this clone: The antigen remains undetermined.

This TCR came from a man aged 30 to 45 in good health. What was sequenced was memory CD8+ T cells sorted from blood. Regarding subset: CD45RO+ cells pooled with CCR7-negative TemRA cells. This rearrangement joins TRBV5-1 to TRBJ1-1; no reliable D call. CDR3 in amino acids: CASSVAANTEAFF. The CDR3 DNA reads as TGCGCCAGCAGCGTAGCAGCGAACACTGAAGCTTTCTTT.